The 22 T cell receptor beta chains below all came from one sample that was sequenced in a study of regulatory T cells in long-lasting Graves disease. Indicated time point: persistent/refractory GD, antithyroid drugs over 5 years with positive TRAb. There was RNA extracted from PBMCs, and the TCR library was made from it. HTBI primers from iRepertoire and Arm-PCR of CDR3 regions yielded the TCR beta libraries. Each CDR3 protein gets one entry after TCRdb re-called the multiplex PCR reads with MiXCR. The sample lists more than 650,000 distinct CDR3 sequences; 25% to 35% were seen once. Material: peripheral blood mononuclear cells (PBMCs), obtained when the disease was refractory, from a patient treated with antithyroid drugs. The receptors here all came from a female donor with Graves disease.

The chain couples TRBV19 to TRBJ2-7; no clear D. Germline V lookup: CDR1 LNHDA, CDR2 SQIVND (reference sequence). This CDR3 is 13 amino acids long. V gave up 2 bases and J gave up 5 bases, with 10 bases separating them. CDR3 amino acids: CASSITGRDEQYF. CDR3 sequence (DNA): TGTGCCAGTAGTATAACCGGGCGCGACGAGCAGTACTTC.

The table lists this clonotype with a few counts. The chain carries TRBV5-6 and TRBJ1-1; D not resolved. V lost 4 bases, J lost 7 bases, and 23 bases lay in between. Germline CDR1 and CDR2: SGHDT and YYEEEE. This CDR3 contains 16 residues. The CDR3 nucleotides read TGTGCCAGCAGCGAATACACCGCTACCCGGGAGGGTGAAGCTTTCTTT. Translation gives CASSEYTATREGEAFF. Full variable domain (remainder filled in from reference TRBV5-6 and TRBJ1-1): DAGVTQSPTHLIKTRGQQVTLRCSPKSGHDTVSWYQQALGQGPQFIFQYYEEEERQRGNFPDRFSGHQFPNYSSELNVNALLLGDSALYLCASSEYTATREGEAFFGQGTRLTVV.

V is TRBV6-2 or TRBV6-3 and J is TRBJ1-5; 9 bases agree with TRBD1. The J segment lost 2 bases and the V segment lost 5 bases, leaving 7 bases of the junction unmatched. This CDR3 has 16 residues. In germline, CDR1 is MNHEY, CDR2 SVGEGT. The CDR3 nucleotides read TGTGCCAGCAGTGACCCGGACAGGGGTGGCAATCAGCCCCAGCATTTT. This encodes CASSDPDRGGNQPQHF.

This clonotype was found a few times. The CDR3 protein is CASSEIPGRYTEAFF. The CDR3, as DNA: TGCGCCAGCAGTGAAATTCCAGGGAGATACACTGAAGCTTTCTTT. The chain is built from TRBV10-1 and TRBJ1-1; a weak D match, TRBD1 (5 bases). Germline CDR1 and CDR2: WNHNN and SYGVQD (reference sequence). V was pared by 3 bases and J by 3 bases, with 14 bases between. CDR3 length: 15 amino acids.

There are a few counts of this clonotype. The chain employs TRBV19 and TRBJ1-1; no definite D call. CDR3 length: 16 residues. Trimming shortened V by 7 bases and J by 1 base, and 19 bases separated the two germline ends. Germline CDR1 reads LNHDA; CDR2 reads SQIVND (reference sequence). The CDR3: CASNTPGGMKNTEAFF. For the CDR3, the DNA is TGTGCCAGTAACACCCCGGGCGGGATGAAGAACACTGAAGCTTTCTTT.

This clonotype was seen more than once but under ten times. In DNA, the CDR3 is TGTGCCAGCAGCCGTCTAGCGGGAGGGCCCTACGAGCAGTACTTC. Translated, it gives CASSRLAGGPYEQYF. V and J are TRBV3-1 and TRBJ2-7; TRBD2 agrees at 12 bases. Germline loops: CDR1 LGHDT, CDR2 YNNKEL (reference sequence). Germline trimming cut 4 bases from V and 2 bases from J; bases unmatched to any gene: 3. The CDR3 covers 15 residues.

This clonotype was detected ten times or more. The chain recombines TRBV2 with TRBJ2-7, with 10 bases identical to TRBD1. V trimming: 7 bases; J trimming: 4 bases; junction bases outside the gene matches: 4. The CDR3 extends over 13 amino acids. In germline, CDR1 is SNHLY, CDR2 FYNNEI. The CDR3 region has the DNA TGTGCCAGCACTGGGACAGGGGTATACGAGCAGTACTTC. Protein product: CASTGTGVYEQYF.

This chain uses TRBV12-3 or TRBV12-4 with TRBJ2-4; D is unclear. The CDR3 has 14 amino acids. V was cut by 6 bases and J by 0 bases, with 9 bases left in between. The CDR3 sequence: CASRPLGAKNIQYF. The CDR3 region has the DNA TGTGCCAGCAGACCACTTGGAGCCAAAAACATTCAGTACTTC.

This chain joins TRBV12-3 or TRBV12-4 and TRBJ1-5, with TRBD1 matching 8 bases. Trimming removed 6 bases from V and 5 bases from J; junction bases left unmatched: 9. CDR3 length: 15 amino acids. The CDR3 nucleotides read TGTGCCAGCAGCCCGACAGGGGACCGGGATCAGCCCCAGCATTTT. It encodes CASSPTGDRDQPQHF.

This clonotype was recorded many times. The chain joins TRBV2 to TRBJ1-5, with D maybe TRBD1 (6 bases). V shed 2 bases and J shed 2 bases, with 13 bases lying between them. The CDR3 is 16 amino acids. Per the germline V gene, CDR1 is SNHLY and CDR2 is FYNNEI. The CDR3 protein is CASSESGGRGNQPQHF. DNA of the CDR3: TGTGCCAGCAGTGAATCGGGGGGCAGAGGCAATCAGCCCCAGCATTTT.

This clonotype appeared many times. The genes are TRBV11-1 and TRBJ1-2; a weak D match, TRBD1 (5 bases). CDR3 size: 12 residues. The V gene's germline CDR1 is SGHAT and CDR2 FQDESV (reference sequence). Trimming took 1 base from V and 9 from J, leaving 9 bases between them. The CDR3 sequence is CASSLEGLSYTF. The CDR3 region has the DNA TGTGCCAGCAGCTTAGAGGGGTTGAGCTACACCTTC.

This clonotype was counted ten times or more. The chain employs TRBV12-3 or TRBV12-4 and TRBJ1-1, with no clear D. V was clipped by 2 bases and J by 4 bases, with 8 bases between them. This CDR3 is 13 amino acids long. The CDR3 coding sequence is TGTGCCAGCAGTTTAAAATCGAGCACTGAAGCTTTCTTT. It codes for CASSLKSSTEAFF.

The table lists this clonotype with a few counts. The rearrangement uses TRBV11-2 and TRBJ2-1, with a weak D call TRBD2 (5 bases). The V end lost 0 bases, the J end lost 0 bases, and 6 bases lay between the germline ends. This CDR3 has 15 residues. Germline assignment: CDR1 SGHAT and CDR2 FQNNGV. CDR3 in amino acids: CASSLEGSSYNEQFF. The DNA for the CDR3 is TGTGCCAGCAGCTTAGAAGGGAGCTCCTACAATGAGCAGTTCTTC.

Many counts were recorded for this clonotype. The genes are TRBV7-2 and TRBJ1-2, with D possibly being TRBD1 (5 bases). From germline, CDR1 is SGHTA and CDR2 FQGNSA. This CDR3 is built from 15 residues. Trimming removed 1 base from V and 4 bases from J, with 13 bases in between. The CDR3 reads CASSLGNQRGYGYTF. In DNA form, the CDR3 reads TGTGCCAGCAGCTTAGGGAACCAAAGGGGCTATGGCTACACCTTC.

This clonotype was detected a few times. This rearrangement joins TRBV28 to TRBJ1-5; no firm D call. The CDR3 extends over 15 amino acids. V was cut by 3 bases and J by 4 bases, with 13 bases left in between. Germline V gives CDR1 MDHEN, CDR2 SYDVKM. The CDR3 here is CASSFLGVGNQPQHF. In DNA, the CDR3 is TGTGCCAGCAGTTTTCTGGGCGTTGGTAATCAGCCCCAGCATTTT.

This chain connects TRBV20-1 to TRBJ1-2, with TRBD1 identical over 7 bases. The CDR3 sequence is 13 residues long. Germline V CDR1 and CDR2: DFQATT, SNEGSKA (reference sequence). With V trimmed by 6 bases and J by 4 bases, 8 bases remained unmatched. CDR3 loop: CSAILGTAYGYTF. For the CDR3, the DNA is TGCAGTGCCATCCTCGGGACAGCCTATGGCTACACCTTC.

This chain links TRBV20-1 with TRBJ1-2; weak D call: TRBD1 (6 bases). Trimming shortened V by 6 bases and J by 7 bases, and 18 bases separated the two germline ends. This CDR3 comprises 13 residues. The germline gives CDR1 DFQATT, CDR2 SNEGSKA (reference sequence). CDR3 sequence reads: CSAIRGGMFGYTF. Here the CDR3 DNA reads TGCAGTGCGATAAGGGGGGGAATGTTTGGCTACACCTTC.

This clonotype was observed a few times. The genes are TRBV6-1 and TRBJ1-1; a weak D match, TRBD1 (5 bases). V was cut by 8 bases and J by 2 bases, with 9 bases left in between. CDR1 is MNHNS and CDR2 is SASEGT in the germline V gene. CDR3 size: 12 residues. The CDR3 spells CASQQANTEAFF. CDR3 nucleotide sequence: TGTGCCAGCCAACAGGCAAACACTGAAGCTTTCTTT.

This clonotype was recorded at least ten times. The chain has TRBV12-3 or TRBV12-4 and TRBJ2-5, with D perhaps being TRBD1 or TRBD2 (7 bases each). There are 14 residues in the CDR3. V was trimmed by 1 base and J by 6 bases, leaving 12 bases between them. CDR3 coding DNA: TGTGCCAGCAGTTTAGGACAGGGAGGGCAGACCCAGTACTTC. Protein sequence: CASSLGQGGQTQYF.

This clonotype was found many times. The V call is TRBV11-2, the J call TRBJ1-1, with D tentatively TRBD1 (6 bases). CDR1 and CDR2 from the germline V gene are SGHAT and FQNNGV. V was pared by 2 bases and J by 8 bases, with 9 bases between. The CDR3 is 12 amino acids. CDR3 nucleotide sequence: TGTGCCAGCAGCTTAAGGGGGGCAGAAGCTTTCTTT. It specifies CASSLRGAEAFF.

In its sample, this clonotype was seen a few times. No conserved phenylalanine or tryptophan ends this CDR3, so it is likely a read error. The V gene is TRBV6-4, the J gene TRBJ1-6; D gene unclear. The V end lost 5 bases, the J end lost 0 bases, and 8 bases lay between the germline ends. CDR3 length: 15 residues. The germline CDR1 and CDR2 sequences are MRHNA and SNTAGT. CDR3: CASSFRGSYNSPLHV. The CDR3 nucleotides read TGTGCCAGCAGTTTTCGGGGCTCCTATAATTCACCCCTCCACGTT.

This clonotype was detected ten times or more. The V call is TRBV6-1, the J call TRBJ2-5, with TRBD1 identical over 7 bases. Germline loops: CDR1 MNHNS, CDR2 SASEGT. The J segment lost 4 bases and the V segment lost 5 bases, leaving 4 bases of the junction unmatched. This CDR3 has 13 amino acids. CDR3: CASSRDSRETQYF. CDR3 sequence (DNA): TGTGCCAGCAGTCGGGACAGTCGAGAGACCCAGTACTTC.